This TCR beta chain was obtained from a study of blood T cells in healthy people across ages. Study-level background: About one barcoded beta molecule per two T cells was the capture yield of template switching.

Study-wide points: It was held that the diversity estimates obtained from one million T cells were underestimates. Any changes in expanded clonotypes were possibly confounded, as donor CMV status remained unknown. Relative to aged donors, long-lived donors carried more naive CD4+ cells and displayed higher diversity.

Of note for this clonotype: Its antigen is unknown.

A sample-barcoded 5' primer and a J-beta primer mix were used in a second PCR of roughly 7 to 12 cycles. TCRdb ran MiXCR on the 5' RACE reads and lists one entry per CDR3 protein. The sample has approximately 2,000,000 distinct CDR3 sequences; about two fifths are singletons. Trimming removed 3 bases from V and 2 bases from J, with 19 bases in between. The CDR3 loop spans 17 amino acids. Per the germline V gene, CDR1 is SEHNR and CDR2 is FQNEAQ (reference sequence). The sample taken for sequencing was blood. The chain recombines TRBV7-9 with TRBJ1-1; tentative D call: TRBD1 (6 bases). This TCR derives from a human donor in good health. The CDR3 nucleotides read TGTGCCAGCAGCTTCCGTGGGGGGGGCGCGTTTAACACTGAAGCTTTCTTT. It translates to CASSFRGGGAFNTEAFF.